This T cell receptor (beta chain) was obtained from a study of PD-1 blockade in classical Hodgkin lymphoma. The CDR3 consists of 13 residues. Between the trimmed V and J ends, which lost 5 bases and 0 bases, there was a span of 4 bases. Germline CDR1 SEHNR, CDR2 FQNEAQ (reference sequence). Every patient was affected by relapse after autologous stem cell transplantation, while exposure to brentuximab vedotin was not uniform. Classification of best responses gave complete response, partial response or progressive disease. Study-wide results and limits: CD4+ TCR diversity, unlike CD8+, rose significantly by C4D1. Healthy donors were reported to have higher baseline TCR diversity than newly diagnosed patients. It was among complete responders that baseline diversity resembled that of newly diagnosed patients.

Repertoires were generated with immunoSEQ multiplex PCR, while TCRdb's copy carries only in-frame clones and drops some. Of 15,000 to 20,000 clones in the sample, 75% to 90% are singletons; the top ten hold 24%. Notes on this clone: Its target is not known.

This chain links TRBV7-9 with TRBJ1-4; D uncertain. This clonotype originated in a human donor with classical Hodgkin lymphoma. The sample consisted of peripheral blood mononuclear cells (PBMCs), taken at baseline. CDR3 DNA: TGTGCCAGCAGCCTCACAACTAATGAAAAACTGTTTTTT. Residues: CASSLTTNEKLFF.